A single sample gave rise to the 11 T cell receptor beta chains below, sequenced in a study of T cells in Graves' hyperthyroidism and ophthalmopathy. Amplification yielded TCR beta CDR3 regions, with RNA transcripts as the source. The TCR CDR3 was amplified in a first-round RT-PCR using the HTBI primer set. TCRdb recomputed calls from the multiplex PCR reads with MiXCR, one row per CDR3 protein. The sample lists some 380,000 distinct CDR3 sequences, 13% seen once, with around 20% in the top ten. Sequencing was carried out using blood. All receptors come from a man younger than 45 with Graves' hyperthyroidism that later progressed to Graves' ophthalmopathy.

This clonotype was recorded many times. The V gene is TRBV6-1, the J gene TRBJ2-2; D is undetermined. Germline-derived CDR1 and CDR2 are MNHNS and SASEGT. V was pared by 7 bases and J by 4 bases, with 7 bases between. This CDR3 spans 12 amino acids. CDR3 nucleotides: TGTGCCAGCACTTGGGGCACCGGGGAGCTGTTTTTT. It specifies CASTWGTGELFF.

This chain uses TRBV9 with TRBJ1-3; 8 bases line up with TRBD1. The ends lost 0 bases at V and 1 base at J; junction bases unmatched: 3. CDR3 size: 16 residues. The germline gives CDR1 SGDLS, CDR2 YYNGEE. The CDR3 sequence: CASSVAWTGSGNTIYF. DNA of the CDR3: TGTGCCAGCAGCGTAGCTTGGACAGGGTCTGGAAACACCATATATTTT.

This clonotype came up many times. The CDR3 here is CASSPGDYGYTF. For the CDR3, the DNA is TGTGCCAGCAGTCCAGGGGACTATGGCTACACCTTC. This chain links TRBV28 with TRBJ1-2; maybe TRBD1 (6 bases). CDR3 length equals 12 residues. CDR1 and CDR2 (germline): MDHEN, SYDVKM. V lost 5 bases to trimming and J lost 3 bases, with 7 bases between them.

The chain carries TRBV30 and TRBJ2-5, with no clear D. Trimming removed 0 bases at V and 5 bases at J, with 16 bases between. Germline CDR1 is GTSNPN and CDR2 is SVGIG (reference sequence). This CDR3 has 15 amino acids. CDR3 bases: TGTGCCTGGAGTGTAAGTTTGGCTAGTTCGGAGACCCAGTACTTC. Translation gives CAWSVSLASSETQYF.

This clonotype was seen only once. The conserved phenylalanine or tryptophan normally closing the CDR3 is absent here, so this likely arose from a read error. The V call is TRBV12-3 or TRBV12-4, the J call TRBJ2-5; no definite D call. V gave up 2 bases and J gave up 0 bases, with 7 bases separating them. The CDR3 length is 14 residues. The CDR3 region has the DNA TGTGCCAGCAGTTTACCCTCTTACCAAGAGACCCAGTACCTC. Amino acids: CASSLPSYQETQYL.

This clonotype was detected a few times. The J gene is TRBJ1-5, the V gene TRBV5-5; a weak D match, TRBD1 (5 bases). Per germline, CDR1 SGHKS and CDR2 YYEKEE (reference sequence). The germline V and J ends were trimmed by 3 bases and 3 bases, with 10 bases remaining between them. The length of the CDR3 is 14 residues. The CDR3 sequence is CASSYDSYNQPQHF. CDR3 DNA sequence: TGTGCCAGCAGCTACGACAGTTACAATCAGCCCCAGCATTTT.

This clonotype was recorded at least ten times. V gene TRBV12-5 combines with J gene TRBJ2-7; D possibly corresponds to TRBD2 (6 bases). Trimming pared 2 bases from V and 0 bases from J, leaving 17 bases between. The CDR3 covers 17 residues. Germline loops: CDR1 LGHNT, CDR2 FRNRAP. CDR3 region: CASGLILGGAISYEQYF. CDR3 bases: TGTGCTAGTGGTTTGATCCTCGGAGGGGCGATCTCCTACGAGCAGTACTTC.

This clonotype was observed a handful of times. The CDR3 reads CASRDRPHEQYF. The CDR3 nucleotides read TGCGCCAGCAGGGACAGGCCCCACGAGCAGTACTTC. The rearrangement links TRBV10-1 to TRBJ2-7; 7 bases are shared with TRBD1. J was trimmed by 5 bases and V by 6 bases; bases with no gene match: 4. The CDR3 consists of 12 residues. Germline V gene lookup returns CDR1 WNHNN and CDR2 SYGVQD (reference sequence).

A single count supports this clonotype. V gene TRBV12-5 combines with J gene TRBJ1-4; 10 positions agree with TRBD1. Looked up from germline, CDR1 is LGHNT and CDR2 is FRNRAP. The CDR3 is 19 residues long. J was trimmed by 7 bases and V by 0 bases; bases with no gene match: 14. CDR3 in amino acids: CASGLVPIGQGGGGEKLFF. Here the CDR3 DNA reads TGTGCTAGTGGTTTGGTACCCATCGGACAGGGGGGGGGAGGTGAAAAACTGTTTTTT. The full variable domain, in which reference TRBV12-5 and TRBJ1-4 provide the parts outside the CDR3, is DARVTQTPRHKVTEMGQEVTMRCQPILGHNTVFWYRQTMMQGLELLAYFRNRAPLDDSGMPKDRFSAEMPDATLATLKIQPSEPRDSAVYFCASGLVPIGQGGGGEKLFFGSGTQLSVL.

About this clonotype: A read error may explain this, as a much larger clone is one base away. This chain links TRBV5-1 with TRBJ2-6, with TRBD1 matching 9 bases. CDR1 and CDR2 from the germline V gene are SGHRS and YFSETQ. With V trimmed by 0 bases and J by 2 bases, 0 bases remained unmatched. The CDR3 length is 16 residues. CDR3 protein: CASSLDRGPGANVLTF. Written as DNA, the CDR3 is TGCGCCAGCAGCTTGGACAGGGGGCCTGGGGCCAACGTCCTGACTTTC. The full variable domain, rest sourced from reference TRBV5-1 and TRBJ2-6, is KAGVTQTPRYLIKTRGQQVTLSCSPISGHRSVSWYQQTPGQGLQFLFEYFSETQRNKGNFPGRFSGRQFSNSRSEMNVSTLELGDSALYLCASSLDRGPGANVLTFGAGSRLTVL.

The rearrangement links TRBV2 to TRBJ2-6, with D maybe TRBD1 (6 bases). CDR3 length equals 15 residues. The germline V and J ends were trimmed by 6 bases and 0 bases, with 9 bases remaining between them. Germline assignment: CDR1 SNHLY and CDR2 FYNNEI. The CDR3: CASSPGVSGANVLTF. The CDR3, as DNA: TGTGCCAGCAGCCCAGGGGTCTCTGGGGCCAACGTCCTGACTTTC.